The 17 T cell receptor beta chains in this list originate from one sample, sequenced in a study of T cells after yellow fever vaccination. One entry per CDR3 protein, called by TCRdb with MiXCR from the 5' RACE reads. This sample has about 250,000 distinct CDR3 sequences, with approximately 3.6% found just once. Sequencing was performed on PBMCs, taken 15 days after the yellow fever booster vaccination. The receptors come from a young man who received the YFV17D yellow fever vaccine.

This clonotype has a count of ten or more. The chain is built from TRBV7-2 and TRBJ2-1, with 9 positions matching TRBD1. Germline V gene sequence: CDR1 SGHTA, CDR2 FQGNSA. The V gene end was trimmed by 0 bases and the J gene end by 7 bases; junction bases not matched to a gene: 4. The CDR3 sequence is 15 residues long. CDR3 sequence reads: CASSLAHRGRNEQFF. CDR3 sequence (DNA): TGTGCCAGCAGCTTAGCGCACAGGGGGCGGAATGAGCAGTTCTTC.

This clonotype was counted many times. The chain uses TRBV7-2 and TRBJ2-1, with 7 bases lining up with TRBD2. The V gene end was trimmed by 1 base and the J gene end by 4 bases; junction bases not matched to a gene: 7. Germline V gene lookup returns CDR1 SGHTA and CDR2 FQGNSA. The CDR3 is 16 amino acids. The chain's CDR3 is CASSLVRLAVYNEQFF. Written as DNA, the CDR3 is TGTGCCAGCAGCTTAGTGCGTCTAGCGGTTTACAATGAGCAGTTCTTC.

The sample holds many counts of this clonotype. The chain combines TRBV6-2 or TRBV6-3 with TRBJ1-6; D is possibly TRBD1 (5 bases). Trimming removed 2 bases at V and 10 bases at J, with 24 bases between. The V gene's germline CDR1 is MNHEY and CDR2 SVGEGT. The CDR3 consists of 18 residues. CDR3 loop: CASSYDGRVGSEGSPLHF. DNA of the CDR3: TGTGCCAGCAGTTACGATGGCAGGGTGGGGAGTGAAGGCTCACCCCTCCACTTT.

Ten or more counts support this clonotype. V and J are TRBV6-2 or TRBV6-3 and TRBJ2-3, with 8 bases lining up with TRBD2. The trim removed 2 bases at V and 3 bases at J, leaving 4 bases unmatched. CDR3 length: 15 residues. Germline V lookup: CDR1 MNHEY, CDR2 SVGEGT. Written as DNA, the CDR3 is TGTGCCAGCAGTTACGGTAGCGGGGATACAGATACGCAGTATTTT. Translating gives CASSYGSGDTDTQYF.

This clonotype was recorded once. With a much larger clone just one base away, this may be a read error. The genes are TRBV7-9 and TRBJ2-5; the D gene is possibly TRBD2 (5 bases). Germline V lookup: CDR1 SEHNR, CDR2 FQNEAQ (reference sequence). The V and J ends lost 2 bases and 4 bases respectively, with 11 bases between them. CDR3 length: 14 residues. The CDR3 here is CASSLPGNLETQYF. Here the CDR3 DNA reads TGTGCCAGCAGCTTACCGGGGAACCTAGAGACCCAGTACTTC.

Ten or more counts support this clonotype. This chain joins TRBV4-3 and TRBJ2-2; D ambiguous. The CDR3 sequence is 14 residues long. CDR1 is LGHNA and CDR2 is YSLEER in the germline V gene. Trimming took 4 bases from V and 1 from J, leaving 7 bases between them. DNA of the CDR3: TGCGCCAGCAGCCGGGAACAGAACACCGGGGAGCTGTTTTTT. Translated: CASSREQNTGELFF.

There are many counts of this clonotype. The V gene is TRBV5-1, the J gene TRBJ1-1; TRBD1 matches at 10 bases. The CDR3 is 14 amino acids. The V gene's germline CDR1 is SGHRS and CDR2 YFSETQ. V lost 3 bases to trimming and J lost 4 bases; unmatched junction nucleotides: 3. The CDR3 loop reads CASSWTGGGTEAFF. The CDR3 DNA follows: TGCGCCAGCAGCTGGACAGGGGGAGGCACTGAAGCTTTCTTT. The variable domain in full, completed from reference TRBV5-1 and TRBJ1-1, reads KAGVTQTPRYLIKTRGQQVTLSCSPISGHRSVSWYQQTPGQGLQFLFEYFSETQRNKGNFPGRFSGRQFSNSRSEMNVSTLELGDSALYLCASSWTGGGTEAFFGQGTRLTVV.

This clonotype was recorded once. The junction departs from the called germline gene at one end, perhaps through a read error. This chain connects TRBV9 to TRBJ2-3; 8 bases match TRBD2. Per germline, CDR1 SGDLS and CDR2 YYNGEE. The CDR3 has 15 residues. The CDR3 DNA follows: TGTGCCTGCAGCGTAGGCGGGGGGAGCACAGATACGCAGTATTTT. It translates to CACSVGGGSTDTQYF.

This clonotype was recorded at least ten times. This CDR3 is CASSGTDRGAFF. As DNA, the CDR3 is TGTGCCAGCAGCGGGACGGATCGCGGAGCTTTCTTT. The gene calls are TRBV7-9 and TRBJ1-1, with D maybe TRBD1 (5 bases). V was cut by 5 bases and J by 10 bases, with 14 bases left in between. CDR3 length: 12 amino acids. Germline CDR1 is SEHNR and CDR2 is FQNEAQ (reference sequence).

In its sample, this clonotype was seen many times. The gene calls are TRBV20-1 and TRBJ1-2; D ambiguous. V lost 5 bases, J lost 3 bases, and 13 bases lay in between. The germline V gene has CDR1 DFQATT and CDR2 SNEGSKA (reference sequence). This CDR3 contains 13 residues. Written as DNA, the CDR3 is TGCAGTGCTTATAAGAGAGGAGACTATGGCTACACCTTC. Protein product: CSAYKRGDYGYTF.

The sample holds many counts of this clonotype. The chain links TRBV6-5 to TRBJ1-1; 7 bases match TRBD1. The CDR3 totals 17 residues. With 5 bases clipped from V and 5 bases from J, the junction kept 17 bases outside the gene matches. Germline loops: CDR1 MNHEY, CDR2 SVGAGI. As DNA, the CDR3 is TGTGCCAGCAGTCTCGGGACAGCTCGAGGGCGGCGGACTGAAGCTTTCTTT. Translated: CASSLGTARGRRTEAFF.

Details on this clonotype: A much larger clonotype is one base distant, so this may be a read error. The chain uses TRBV12-3 or TRBV12-4 and TRBJ2-1; tentative D call: TRBD1 (5 bases). The CDR3 is 14 amino acids. V gave up 1 base and J gave up 8 bases, with 12 bases separating them. CDR3 sequence: CASSLDRQLYEQFF. The CDR3 DNA reads TGTGCCAGCAGTTTAGACAGGCAGCTCTATGAGCAGTTCTTC.

In this sample, this clonotype turned up many times. The chain recombines TRBV12-3 or TRBV12-4 with TRBJ1-5; D perhaps matches TRBD1 (5 bases). The CDR3 is made up of 18 amino acids. V was pared by 6 bases and J by 3 bases, with 24 bases between. The DNA for the CDR3 is TGTGCCAGCAGCCAGGACTTCCTCGGAGGGGTGAACAATCAGCCCCAGCATTTT. Translated: CASSQDFLGGVNNQPQHF.

In its sample, this clonotype was seen a few times. This chain joins TRBV23-1 and TRBJ2-3, with 8 bases fitting TRBD2. TRBV23-1 is noted as an ORF with a role that remains uncertain. This CDR3 comprises 14 residues. The junction had 10 bases not matched to a gene; V was cut back by 9 bases and J by 5 bases. CDR3 residues: CARDSGGGGDTQYF. Here the CDR3 DNA reads TGCGCCAGAGACAGCGGGGGCGGAGGAGATACGCAGTATTTT.

This clonotype was observed a single time. This chain uses TRBV3-1 with TRBJ1-5; 11 positions agree with TRBD1. Germline CDR1 LGHDT, CDR2 YNNKEL (reference sequence). The CDR3 has 19 amino acids. Trimming removed 4 bases from V and 2 bases from J; junction bases left unmatched: 13. The CDR3 reads CASSRWDRGAIIRNQPQHF. The CDR3 DNA reads as TGTGCCAGCAGCCGGTGGGACAGGGGGGCGATTATTCGCAATCAGCCCCAGCATTTT.

This clonotype was counted at least ten times. At one of its ends the junction is not consistent with the germline gene, which may arise from a read error. The chain carries TRBV20-1 and TRBJ1-4, with D possibly being TRBD1 (5 bases). Germline CDR1 DFQATT, CDR2 SNEGSKA (reference sequence). CDR3 length: 16 residues. The DNA for the CDR3 is TGCAGTGCGAGAGGGGCGCCGCGACCGATCAATGAAAAACTGTTTTTT. Amino acid sequence: CSARGAPRPINEKLFF.

This clonotype was observed many times. The J gene is TRBJ1-1, the V gene TRBV5-1; D may be TRBD1 (6 bases). Trimming took 5 bases from V and 2 from J, leaving 13 bases between them. This CDR3 has 14 residues. CDR1 is SGHRS and CDR2 is YFSETQ in the germline V gene. The CDR3 DNA reads TGCGCCAGCAGGCATCGACAGGCCAACACTGAAGCTTTCTTT. This sequence encodes CASRHRQANTEAFF.